This is a list of T cell receptor beta chains from one sample in a study of vaccination and CD4 T cells after COVID-19. The antigens for these receptors are not known. MiXCR, run by TCRdb on the PCR reads, gives a single entry per CDR3 protein. The sample shows some 11,000 distinct CDR3 sequences, roughly 66% of them seen only once. The input for sequencing was CD4+ T cells from blood, cultured in vitro, taken before SARS-CoV-2 vaccination. Receptors were obtained from a human donor who had recovered from COVID-19. Both conserved end residues are part of each CDR3. A D gene is named only where the DNA matches it firmly. Expanded clones are given a class, and other clones once, few, many or no size at all.

abundance,v_gene,d_gene,j_gene,CDR3aa,CDR3nt
.,TRBV4-1,.,TRBJ1-2,CASSQVGDFYGYTF,TGCGCCAGCAGCCAAGTTGGCGACTTCTATGGCTACACCTTC
.,TRBV2,.,TRBJ1-2,CATRQRAAYGYTF,TGTGCCACTCGTCAAAGGGCAGCCTATGGCTACACCTTC
.,TRBV5-4,.,TRBJ2-1,CASSLRGQNEQFF,TGTGCCAGCAGCTTGCGCGGACAGAATGAGCAGTTCTTC
.,TRBV6-1,TRBD2,TRBJ2-1,CASSEAPGGHSYNEQFF,TGTGCCAGCAGTGAAGCGCCGGGAGGGCACTCCTACAATGAGCAGTTCTTC
few,TRBV27,.,TRBJ1-2,CASRSSRLTGSSYGYTF,TGTGCCAGCAGATCCTCACGATTAACAGGGTCTTCCTATGGCTACACCTTC
.,TRBV20-1,.,TRBJ2-3,CSASSSSTDTQYF,TGCAGTGCTAGTTCTAGTAGCACAGATACGCAGTATTTT
.,TRBV20-1,TRBD1,TRBJ1-6,CSARVDRGSGSYNSPLHF,TGCAGTGCTAGAGTAGACAGGGGATCCGGATCCTATAATTCACCCCTCCACTTT
.,TRBV7-9,TRBD1,TRBJ1-3,CASSNQGAGNTIYF,TGTGCCAGCAGCAACCAGGGGGCTGGAAACACCATATATTTT
few,TRBV20-1,.,TRBJ1-1,CSVSGESTEAFF,TGCAGTGTTTCGGGGGAGAGCACTGAAGCTTTCTTT
.,TRBV6-1,TRBD1,TRBJ2-1,CASRPSQGAGYNEQFF,TGTGCCAGCAGACCCTCTCAGGGGGCGGGCTACAATGAGCAGTTCTTC
.,TRBV15,.,TRBJ1-6,CATSREANSPLHF,TGTGCCACCAGCAGAGAGGCGAATTCACCCCTCCACTTT
few,TRBV20-1,.,TRBJ1-6,CSAQLTAPFNNSPLHF,TGCAGTGCTCAACTGACGGCTCCCTTTAATAATTCACCCCTCCACTTT